This entry is about one T cell receptor beta chain. With 3 bases removed from V and 10 bases from J, the gap between germline ends came to 15 bases. There are 14 residues in the CDR3. Germline V gives CDR1 KGHSH, CDR2 LQKENI. These data come from a study of blood T cell repertoires in COVID-19. The method was immunoSEQ multiplex PCR; TCRdb's version includes in-frame clones alone and lacks a portion of them. The table has under 250,000 clones, roughly 80% seen once. This clonotype originated in a woman in her fifties or sixties with active or convalescent COVID-19. The V call is TRBV18, the J call TRBJ2-2; perhaps TRBD2 as D (5 bases). Sample: peripheral blood. The CDR3 sequence: CASSPVTGILELFF. As DNA, the CDR3 is TGTGCCAGCTCACCGGTAACCGGGATCCTGGAGCTGTTTTTT.